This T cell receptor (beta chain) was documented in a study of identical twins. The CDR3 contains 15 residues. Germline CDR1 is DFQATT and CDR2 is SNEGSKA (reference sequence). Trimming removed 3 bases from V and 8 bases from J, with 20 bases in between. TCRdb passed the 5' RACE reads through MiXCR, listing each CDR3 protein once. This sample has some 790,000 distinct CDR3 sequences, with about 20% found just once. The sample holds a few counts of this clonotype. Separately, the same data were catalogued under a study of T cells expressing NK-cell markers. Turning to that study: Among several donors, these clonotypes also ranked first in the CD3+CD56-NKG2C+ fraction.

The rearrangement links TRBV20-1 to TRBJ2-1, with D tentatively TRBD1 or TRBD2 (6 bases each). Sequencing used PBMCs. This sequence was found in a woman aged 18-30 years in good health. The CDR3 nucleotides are TGCAGTGCTAGGGAGGGGGTCGGGCCAGGCTATGAGCAGTTCTTC. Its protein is CSAREGVGPGYEQFF.